Sequencing of this TCR beta chain was carried out in a study of blood T cell repertoires in COVID-19. The CDR3 runs 14 residues. V was shortened by 0 bases and J by 2 bases, with 7 bases between the two germline ends. CDR1 is SGHNT and CDR2 is YYREEE in the germline V gene (reference sequence). Individuals drawn from 20 to 30 US areas were about 18 to 100 years old. Two negative PCRs, clearance, or symptom resolution characterized the recovered Cohort 3 donors. Original processing methods: Amplification of reference gene primers provided the estimated nucleated cell counts. The method was immunoSEQ multiplex PCR; TCRdb's version includes in-frame clones alone and lacks a portion of them. Clone size and the V and J calls come from that table; the DNA yielded D and trimming. The profile shows some 170,000 clones, approximately 80% of them singletons.

The chain joins TRBV5-4 to TRBJ2-3; D is undetermined. The receptor was derived from a man aged 45-65 years who had recovered from COVID-19. Sequences were obtained from PBMCs or T cells enriched from blood (not recorded which). DNA of the CDR3: TGTGCCAGCAGCTTGGGTTCTGTCACAGATACGCAGTATTTT. Protein product: CASSLGSVTDTQYF.